Here is one TCR beta chain with its context. Germline trimming cut 5 bases from V and 8 bases from J; bases unmatched to any gene: 13. Germline V gives CDR1 SGHTA, CDR2 FQGTGA. The CDR3 covers 15 residues. These data are taken from a study of blood T cell repertoires in COVID-19. The recovered donors of Cohort 3 showed two negative PCRs, clearance, or symptom resolution. Methods used by the authors: Reference gene primer amplification gave estimated nucleated cell counts. Data came from immunoSEQ multiplex PCR; TCRdb stores just in-frame clones and leaves some out. That table gives V, J and clone size, and the DNA gave D and trimming. This sample has about 300,000 clones, with over 75% found just once.

The chain employs TRBV7-3 and TRBJ1-2, with 8 bases identical to TRBD1. The clonotype was recovered from a woman between 18 and 29 years old who had recovered from COVID-19. Sequenced: PBMCs or T cells enriched from blood (not recorded which). CDR3 in amino acids: CASSPTGTGGEGYTF. The CDR3 DNA reads as TGTGCCAGCAGCCCGACCGGGACAGGAGGAGAAGGCTACACCTTC.